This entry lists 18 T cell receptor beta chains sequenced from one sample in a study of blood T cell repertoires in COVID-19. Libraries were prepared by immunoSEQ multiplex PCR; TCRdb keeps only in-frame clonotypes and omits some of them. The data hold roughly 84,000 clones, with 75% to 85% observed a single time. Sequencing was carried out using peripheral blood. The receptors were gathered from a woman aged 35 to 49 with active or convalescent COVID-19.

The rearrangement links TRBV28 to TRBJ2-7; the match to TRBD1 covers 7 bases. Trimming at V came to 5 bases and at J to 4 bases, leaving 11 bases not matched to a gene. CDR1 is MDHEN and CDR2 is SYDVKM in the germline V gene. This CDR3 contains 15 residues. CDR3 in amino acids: CASSPPGQLKYEQYF. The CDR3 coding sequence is TGTGCCAGCAGTCCTCCGGGACAGCTAAAATACGAGCAGTACTTC.

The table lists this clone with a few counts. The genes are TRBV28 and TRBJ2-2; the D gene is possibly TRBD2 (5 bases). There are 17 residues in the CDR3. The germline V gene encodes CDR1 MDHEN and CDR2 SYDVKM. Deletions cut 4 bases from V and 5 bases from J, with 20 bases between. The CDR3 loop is CASSSNLDSVETGELFF. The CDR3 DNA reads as TGTGCCAGCAGTTCCAATCTGGACTCTGTTGAGACCGGGGAGCTGTTTTTT.

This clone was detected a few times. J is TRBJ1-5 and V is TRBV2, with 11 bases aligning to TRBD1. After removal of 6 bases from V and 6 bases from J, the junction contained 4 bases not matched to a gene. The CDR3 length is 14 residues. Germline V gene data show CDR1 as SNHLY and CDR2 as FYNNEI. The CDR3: CASRTGQGAQPQHF. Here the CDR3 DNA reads TGTGCCAGCAGGACCGGACAGGGGGCTCAGCCCCAGCATTTT.

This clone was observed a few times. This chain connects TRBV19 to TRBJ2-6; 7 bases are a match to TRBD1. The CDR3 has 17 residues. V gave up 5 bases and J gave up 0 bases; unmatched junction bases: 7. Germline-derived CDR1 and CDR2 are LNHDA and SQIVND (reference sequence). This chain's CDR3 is CASSPRDSTSGANVLTF. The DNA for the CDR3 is TGTGCCAGTAGTCCTAGGGACAGCACCTCTGGGGCCAACGTCCTGACTTTC.

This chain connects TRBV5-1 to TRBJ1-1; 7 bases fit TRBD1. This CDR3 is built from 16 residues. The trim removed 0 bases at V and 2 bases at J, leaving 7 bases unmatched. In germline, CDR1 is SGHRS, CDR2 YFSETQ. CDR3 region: CASSLVGGGFNTEAFF. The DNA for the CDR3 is TGCGCCAGCAGCTTGGTAGGGGGCGGATTTAACACTGAAGCTTTCTTT. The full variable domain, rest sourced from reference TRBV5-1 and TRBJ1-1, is KAGVTQTPRYLIKTRGQQVTLSCSPISGHRSVSWYQQTPGQGLQFLFEYFSETQRNKGNFPGRFSGRQFSNSRSEMNVSTLELGDSALYLCASSLVGGGFNTEAFFGQGTRLTVV.

CDR3 coding DNA: TGTGCCAGCAGTCTAGGACTGTATGAAAAACTGTTTTTT. Translation: CASSLGLYEKLFF. V is TRBV27 and J is TRBJ1-4; D gene unclear. Trimming took 5 bases from V and 6 from J, leaving 10 bases between them. This CDR3 comprises 13 residues. Germline-derived CDR1 and CDR2 are MNHEY and SMNVEV (reference sequence).

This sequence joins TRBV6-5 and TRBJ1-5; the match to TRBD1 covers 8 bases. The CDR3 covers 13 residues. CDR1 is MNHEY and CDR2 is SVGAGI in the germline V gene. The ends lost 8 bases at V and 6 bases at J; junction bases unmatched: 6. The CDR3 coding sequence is TGTGCCAGCGGCCCAGGGGGCGTTCAGCCCCAGCATTTT. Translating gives CASGPGGVQPQHF.

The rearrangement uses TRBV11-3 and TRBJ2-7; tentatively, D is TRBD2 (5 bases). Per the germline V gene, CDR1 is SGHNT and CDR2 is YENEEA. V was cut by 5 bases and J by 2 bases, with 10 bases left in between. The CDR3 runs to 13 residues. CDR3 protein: CASSRGITYEQYF. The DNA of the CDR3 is TGTGCCAGCAGCCGAGGGATTACCTACGAGCAGTACTTC.

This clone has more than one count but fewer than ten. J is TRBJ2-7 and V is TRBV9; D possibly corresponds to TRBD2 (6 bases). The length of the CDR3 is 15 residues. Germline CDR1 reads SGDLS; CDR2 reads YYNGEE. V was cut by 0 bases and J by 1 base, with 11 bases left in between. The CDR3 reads CASSVATGLSYEQYF. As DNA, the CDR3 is TGTGCCAGCAGCGTAGCAACGGGACTTTCCTACGAGCAGTACTTC.

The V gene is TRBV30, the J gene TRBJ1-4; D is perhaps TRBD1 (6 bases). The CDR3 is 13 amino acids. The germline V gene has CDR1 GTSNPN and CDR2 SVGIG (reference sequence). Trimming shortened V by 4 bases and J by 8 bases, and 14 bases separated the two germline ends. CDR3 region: CAWKRQAAEKLFF. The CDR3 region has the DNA TGTGCCTGGAAAAGACAGGCCGCAGAAAAACTGTTTTTT.

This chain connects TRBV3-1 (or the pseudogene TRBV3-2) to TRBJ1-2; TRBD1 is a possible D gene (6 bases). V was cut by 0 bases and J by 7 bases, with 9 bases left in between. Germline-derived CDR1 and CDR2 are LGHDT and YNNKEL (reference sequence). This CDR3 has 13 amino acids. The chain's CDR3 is CASSQDYRVGYTF. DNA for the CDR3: TGTGCCAGCAGCCAAGACTACAGGGTTGGCTACACCTTC.

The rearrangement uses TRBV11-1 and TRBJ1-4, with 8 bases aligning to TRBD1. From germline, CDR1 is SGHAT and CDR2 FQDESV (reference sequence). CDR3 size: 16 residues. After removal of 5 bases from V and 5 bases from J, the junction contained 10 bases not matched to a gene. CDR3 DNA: TGTGCCAGCAGCCCAGCCCCGTGGGACAGGAATGAAAAACTGTTTTTT. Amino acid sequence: CASSPAPWDRNEKLFF.

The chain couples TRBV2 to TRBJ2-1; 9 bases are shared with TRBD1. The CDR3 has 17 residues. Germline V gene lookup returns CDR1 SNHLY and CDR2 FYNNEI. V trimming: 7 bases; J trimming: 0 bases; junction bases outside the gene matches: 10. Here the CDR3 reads CASKPGQGRSSYNEQFF. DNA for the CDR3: TGTGCCAGCAAACCGGGACAGGGACGGTCCTCCTACAATGAGCAGTTCTTC.

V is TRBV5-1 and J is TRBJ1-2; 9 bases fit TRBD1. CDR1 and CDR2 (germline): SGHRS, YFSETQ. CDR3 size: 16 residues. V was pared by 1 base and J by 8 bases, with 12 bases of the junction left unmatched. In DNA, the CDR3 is TGCGCCAGCAGCTTGTCCGCACCGGGACAGGGAGGAGGCTACACCTTC. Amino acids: CASSLSAPGQGGGYTF.

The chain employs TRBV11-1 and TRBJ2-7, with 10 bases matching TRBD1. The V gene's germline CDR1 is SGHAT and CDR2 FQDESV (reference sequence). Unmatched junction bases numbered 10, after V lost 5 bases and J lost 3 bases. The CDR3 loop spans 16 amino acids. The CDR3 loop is CASSSSGTGVFYEQYF. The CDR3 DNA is TGTGCCAGCAGCAGTTCCGGGACAGGGGTCTTCTACGAGCAGTACTTC.

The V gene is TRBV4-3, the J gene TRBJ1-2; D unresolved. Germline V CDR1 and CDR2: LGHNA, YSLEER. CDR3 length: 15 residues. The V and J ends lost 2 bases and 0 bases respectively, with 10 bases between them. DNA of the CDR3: TGCGCCAGCAGCCAATCCTTAGCTGCTAACTATGGCTACACCTTC. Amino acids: CASSQSLAANYGYTF.

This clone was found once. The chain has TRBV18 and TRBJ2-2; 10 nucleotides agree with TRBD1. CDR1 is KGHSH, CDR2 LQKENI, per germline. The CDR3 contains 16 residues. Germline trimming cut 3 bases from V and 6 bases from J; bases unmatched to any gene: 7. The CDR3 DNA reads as TGTGCCAGCTCACCCCGACAGGGGGCGACCCCCGGGGAGCTGTTTTTT. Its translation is CASSPRQGATPGELFF.

The CDR3 protein is CASSYMGEGSEKLFF. The CDR3 DNA is TGTGCCAGCAGTTACATGGGGGAGGGTTCGGAAAAACTGTTTTTT. The chain links TRBV6-6 to TRBJ1-4, with a possible D match to TRBD1 (5 bases). V was clipped by 2 bases and J by 8 bases, with 15 bases between them. CDR1 and CDR2 from the germline V gene are MNHNY and SVGAGI (reference sequence). The CDR3 consists of 15 residues.